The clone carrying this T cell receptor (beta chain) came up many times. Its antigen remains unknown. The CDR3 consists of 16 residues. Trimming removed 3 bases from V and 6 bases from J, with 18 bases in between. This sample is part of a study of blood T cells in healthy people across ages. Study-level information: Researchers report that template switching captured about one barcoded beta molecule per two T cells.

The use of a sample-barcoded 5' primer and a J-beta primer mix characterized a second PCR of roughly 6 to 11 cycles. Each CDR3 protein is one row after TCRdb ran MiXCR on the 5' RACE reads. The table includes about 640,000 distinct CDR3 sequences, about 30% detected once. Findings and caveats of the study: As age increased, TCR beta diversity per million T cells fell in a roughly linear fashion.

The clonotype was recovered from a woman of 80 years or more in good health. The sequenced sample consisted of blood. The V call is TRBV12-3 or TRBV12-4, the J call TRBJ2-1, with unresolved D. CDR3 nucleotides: TGTGCCAGCAGTTTTATTTTGAGCGTCCGTGGCAATGAGCAGTTCTTC. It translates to CASSFILSVRGNEQFF.